This TCR beta chain was documented in a study of blood T cell repertoires in COVID-19 (dated by TCRdb to 2020 to 2022). At the level of the whole study: Collaborator samples came from the United States, Italy and Spain and covered acute and convalescent phases of COVID-19. The samples were drawn from two sources: the first 160 participants of the ongoing ImmuneRACE study, and 950 to 1,500 subjects contributed by 6 global collaborators. The material from the prospective study consisted of cDNA or gDNA derived from T cells, B-cell-depleted T cells, or PBMCs. A de-identified subject ID, COVID-19 status, age in years and sex were almost always included in the sample metadata. The dataset comprised deeply sampled blood TCRbeta repertoires from subjects exposed to, actively infected with, or recovered from COVID-19. Where available, HLA class I and class II types were obtained from metadata supplied by the sample provider rather than from assay-based typing. The repertoires were released in a freely available public database meant as a resource for research on the immune response to SARS-CoV-2. The paper's findings and limits, for the study overall: How much clinical and demographic metadata was included differed by source and by participant, and the metadata was provided uncurated.

As for this clone: The antigen it binds to is not known. No much larger clone is present one base from it, and per-base qualities are unavailable.

The collaborating institutions used their own protocols to collect whole blood in K2EDTA tubes. For TCRbeta analysis, collaborators shipped samples as frozen whole blood, isolated PBMCs, or DNA extracted from either of those sample types. TCRbeta CDR3 regions were amplified from genomic DNA using the immunoSEQ Assay, a bias-controlled multiplex PCR. The paper's data handling went like this. The number of nucleated cells in each sample was estimated by amplification of reference gene primers within the assay. To quantify the absolute abundance of each unique TCRbeta CDR3 rearrangement, sequence reads were collapsed and filtered. Productive Simpson clonality was computed per sample as the square root of Simpson's diversity index over productive rearrangements. TCRdb retrieved this table from immuneACCESS and kept in-frame rearrangements only. Not all clones are present; in checked studies, unresolved V genes account for under half, and no reason is known for the remainder. The V and J calls and clone size were taken over from that table, and D and trimming were inferred from the DNA. This sample gives approximately 120,000 clones in total; more than 65% of them show up just once. Jointly, the top ten make up around 25% of the sample.

Trimming removed 1 base from V and 3 bases from J, leaving 9 bases between the germline ends. Measured from the cysteine to the phenylalanine, the CDR3 is 14 residues long. Of the read, only the CDR3 DNA is kept; its 42 bases are in frame from base 1. From a lookup of the germline V gene (reference sequence), CDR1 and CDR2 are MNHEY and SMNVEV. This receptor chain uses TRBV27 and TRBJ1-1, with the D gene not confidently named. The sequenced sample was peripheral blood. The sequence derives from a human donor in a cohort sampled during active COVID-19. In nucleotide form, the sequence is TGTGCCAGCAGTTTATTTGACCGGGACACTGAAGCTTTCTTT. This yields the protein CASSLFDRDTEAFF.